The 30 T cell receptor beta chains below were found in one sample sequenced in a study of control samples from healthy donors and cancer patients. Measured with immunoSEQ multiplex PCR; TCRdb has only the in-frame clones, and not every one. Among approximately 86,000 clones listed, 93% were seen once. Sequencing was carried out using blood. These receptors were taken from a woman in her thirties in good health.

The rearrangement uses TRBV5-6 and TRBJ1-6; D gene unclear. V gave up 1 base and J gave up 6 bases, with 11 bases separating them. The germline V gene encodes CDR1 SGHDT and CDR2 YYEEEE. This CDR3 is 15 amino acids long. CDR3 DNA: TGTGCCAGCAGCTTGCTGCGGCGGGTTAATTCACCCCTCCACTTT. Translated, it gives CASSLLRRVNSPLHF.

V gene TRBV19 combines with J gene TRBJ1-1, with D perhaps TRBD1 (5 bases). The ends were cut back, 6 bases at V and 0 bases at J, with 20 bases in the middle. The CDR3 loop spans 17 amino acids. Germline assignment: CDR1 LNHDA and CDR2 SQIVND (reference sequence). CDR3 sequence reads: CASRLGRQHLMNTEAFF. DNA of the CDR3: TGTGCCAGTAGATTGGGCCGACAGCACTTGATGAACACTGAAGCTTTCTTT.

The chain couples TRBV6-5 to TRBJ2-1; a possible D gene is TRBD2 (6 bases). V was cut by 1 base and J by 6 bases, with 16 bases left in between. The CDR3 spans 16 residues. Germline loops: CDR1 MNHEY, CDR2 SVGAGI. This CDR3 is CASSYLFGSGGNEQFF. The CDR3 bases are TGTGCCAGCAGTTACTTGTTCGGGAGTGGGGGCAATGAGCAGTTCTTC.

The chain employs TRBV15 and TRBJ1-2, with D possibly matching TRBD1 (5 bases). Germline V CDR1 and CDR2: LNHNV, YYDKDF (reference sequence). The V end lost 2 bases, the J end lost 8 bases, and 12 bases lay between the germline ends. The CDR3 loop spans 13 amino acids. DNA for the CDR3: TGTGCCACCAGCAGACGAGGGGTTGAGGGCTACACCTTC. It yields the protein CATSRRGVEGYTF.

The V call is TRBV19, the J call TRBJ2-1; perhaps TRBD1 as D (5 bases). V was trimmed by 5 bases and J by 1 base, leaving 12 bases between them. Germline-derived CDR1 and CDR2 are LNHDA and SQIVND (reference sequence). The CDR3 is made up of 15 amino acids. The CDR3 coding sequence is TGTGCCAGTAGTGAACAGGCAGAGTCCTACAATGAGCAGTTCTTC. Translated: CASSEQAESYNEQFF.

The chain couples TRBV19 to TRBJ2-3; D is uncertain. The germline V gene encodes CDR1 LNHDA and CDR2 SQIVND (reference sequence). The CDR3 runs to 13 residues. With 2 bases removed from V and 3 bases from J, the gap between germline ends came to 6 bases. The CDR3 nucleotides read TGTGCCAGTAGTATAACGGTGACAGATACGCAGTATTTT. Encoded protein: CASSITVTDTQYF.

The chain is built from TRBV6-5 and TRBJ2-7; TRBD1 agrees at 9 bases. The trim removed 6 bases at V and 3 bases at J, leaving 9 bases unmatched. CDR1 is MNHEY and CDR2 is SVGAGI in the germline V gene. The CDR3 length is 15 residues. DNA of the CDR3: TGTGCCAGCAGGCAAACCGGGACAGGGATCTACGAGCAGTACTTC. This sequence encodes CASRQTGTGIYEQYF.

This chain joins TRBV19 and TRBJ2-2; the D gene is possibly TRBD1 (5 bases). Germline values: CDR1 LNHDA, CDR2 SQIVND (reference sequence). V shed 8 bases and J shed 1 base, with 8 bases lying between them. This CDR3 region has 13 residues. Here the CDR3 reads CASVTGNTGELFF. As DNA, the CDR3 is TGTGCCAGTGTTACAGGGAACACCGGGGAGCTGTTTTTT.

Only a few counts were recorded for this clone. The gene calls are TRBV28 and TRBJ1-4; 10 bases map to TRBD1. The junction had 11 bases not matched to a gene; V was cut back by 6 bases and J by 7 bases. This CDR3 is built from 16 residues. Per germline, CDR1 MDHEN and CDR2 SYDVKM. The CDR3 protein is CASRTETGGAGEKLFF. DNA of the CDR3: TGTGCCAGCAGAACCGAGACAGGGGGCGCCGGTGAAAAACTGTTTTTT.

The chain joins TRBV6-5 to TRBJ1-5, with 7 bases matching TRBD1. V gave up 5 bases and J gave up 4 bases; unmatched junction bases: 8. The germline V gene encodes CDR1 MNHEY and CDR2 SVGAGI. The CDR3 is 15 residues long. This CDR3 is CASSLTGTVNQPQHF. The CDR3 DNA follows: TGTGCCAGCAGTCTTACCGGGACAGTGAATCAGCCCCAGCATTTT.

This clone was detected once. This chain uses TRBV19 with TRBJ2-7; D ambiguous. With 3 bases removed from V and 2 bases from J, the gap between germline ends came to 23 bases. Germline CDR1 is LNHDA and CDR2 is SQIVND (reference sequence). CDR3 length equals 18 residues. In nucleotides, the CDR3 is TGTGCCAGTAGTATCATCTTCTCGGGCCTCAAGAACGCCTACGAGCAGTACTTC. Its translation is CASSIIFSGLKNAYEQYF.

This clone was seen a single time. V usage is TRBV6-6 and J usage is TRBJ2-3; D is perhaps TRBD1 or TRBD2 (5 bases each). The ends were cut back, 0 bases at V and 2 bases at J, with 9 bases in the middle. The CDR3 runs 15 residues. In germline, CDR1 is MNHNY, CDR2 SVGAGI (reference sequence). As DNA, the CDR3 is TGTGCCAGCAGTTACTCTGGGGGTTTCACAGATACGCAGTATTTT. It specifies CASSYSGGFTDTQYF.

In nucleotides, the CDR3 is TGTGCCAGCAGCCCCCAATCTGAGTCAGATACGCAGTATTTT. This sequence encodes CASSPQSESDTQYF. This rearrangement joins TRBV7-9 to TRBJ2-3; D gene uncertain. Per germline, CDR1 SEHNR and CDR2 FQNEAQ (reference sequence). Trimming cost V 5 bases and J 4 bases, with 13 bases left between them. The CDR3 is 14 residues long.

This chain links TRBV19 with TRBJ1-3; 7 positions match TRBD1. J lost 2 bases, V lost 7 bases, and 11 bases had no gene match. The CDR3 spans 16 residues. The germline V gene encodes CDR1 LNHDA and CDR2 SQIVND (reference sequence). Written as DNA, the CDR3 is TGTGCCAGTAAGCCAACCATCGGGACAGCTGGAAACACCATATATTTT. Protein: CASKPTIGTAGNTIYF.

The rearrangement links TRBV28 to TRBJ2-1, with 12 bases identical to TRBD2. The CDR3 extends over 16 amino acids. V lost 4 bases to trimming and J lost 8 bases; unmatched junction nucleotides: 9. Germline CDR1 MDHEN, CDR2 SYDVKM. The CDR3 DNA is TGTGCCAGCAGTTCAAGACTAGCGGGGGTGGGCGATGAGCAGTTCTTC. It codes for CASSSRLAGVGDEQFF.

In its sample, this clone was seen a few times. The chain couples TRBV6-1 to TRBJ2-7; TRBD2 is a possible D gene (6 bases). Germline V gene sequence: CDR1 MNHNS, CDR2 SASEGT. V lost 3 bases to trimming and J lost 1 base, with 13 bases between them. The CDR3 is made up of 15 amino acids. This CDR3 is CASSDGTSRSYEQYF. The CDR3 DNA reads as TGTGCCAGCAGTGACGGCACTAGCCGGTCCTACGAGCAGTACTTC.

J is TRBJ2-1 and V is TRBV6-1, with 14 bases identical to TRBD2. The CDR3 has 20 residues. Germline values: CDR1 MNHNS, CDR2 SASEGT. V was clipped by 4 bases and J by 0 bases; unmatched bases: 11. This CDR3 reads CASSGELTSGRAYSYNEQFF. The CDR3 DNA reads TGTGCCAGCAGTGGGGAATTGACTAGCGGGAGGGCCTACTCCTACAATGAGCAGTTCTTC.

V is TRBV30 and J is TRBJ1-1; unclear D gene. Trimming took off 0 bases at V and 10 bases at J, with 15 bases between the two ends. CDR3 size: 13 residues. Germline-derived CDR1 and CDR2 are GTSNPN and SVGIG (reference sequence). This CDR3 reads CAWSVGTSKGAFF. Here the CDR3 DNA reads TGTGCCTGGAGTGTAGGAACTTCTAAGGGAGCTTTCTTT.

V usage is TRBV27 and J usage is TRBJ1-5; 11 bases fit TRBD1. Germline trimming cut 5 bases from V and 1 base from J; bases unmatched to any gene: 4. The CDR3 spans 16 residues. Germline CDR1 reads MNHEY; CDR2 reads SMNVEV (reference sequence). CDR3 protein: CASSRTGGGSNQPQHF. The CDR3 coding sequence is TGTGCCAGCAGTAGGACAGGGGGCGGCAGCAATCAGCCCCAGCATTTT.

The chain is built from TRBV6-5 and TRBJ2-1; D is possibly TRBD1 or TRBD2 (5 bases each). Germline V CDR1 and CDR2: MNHEY, SVGAGI. V lost 2 bases to trimming and J lost 5 bases, with 10 bases between them. CDR3 length: 14 amino acids. CDR3 sequence: CASSYEGTHNEQFF. Here the CDR3 DNA reads TGTGCCAGCAGTTACGAAGGGACCCACAATGAGCAGTTCTTC.

The chain joins TRBV6-5 to TRBJ2-2; maybe TRBD2 (5 bases). CDR1 and CDR2 (germline): MNHEY, SVGAGI. There are 14 residues in the CDR3. With 7 bases removed from V and 3 bases from J, the gap between germline ends came to 12 bases. The CDR3 coding sequence is TGTGCCAGCAAGGCTAGCAAGGACACCGGGGAGCTGTTTTTT. Its translation is CASKASKDTGELFF.

V gene TRBV7-9 combines with J gene TRBJ1-4; the match to TRBD1 covers 10 bases. With 5 bases clipped from V and 7 bases from J, the junction kept 7 bases outside the gene matches. From germline, CDR1 is SEHNR and CDR2 FQNEAQ (reference sequence). This CDR3 spans 15 amino acids. DNA of the CDR3: TGTGCCAGCAGCGTCCCGACAGGGGGCGGTGAAAAACTGTTTTTT. Its translation is CASSVPTGGGEKLFF.

V usage is TRBV14 and J usage is TRBJ1-2; tentative D call: TRBD1 (5 bases). The CDR3 has 14 residues. The germline V gene has CDR1 SGHDN and CDR2 FVKESK. Between the trimmed V and J ends, which lost 0 bases and 5 bases, there was a span of 10 bases. In nucleotides, the CDR3 is TGTGCCAGCAGCCAAGAAAGGGGCCGATATGGCTACACCTTC. Residues: CASSQERGRYGYTF.

This chain links TRBV27 with TRBJ1-5, with no clear D. V gave up 6 bases and J gave up 2 bases, with 11 bases separating them. In germline, CDR1 is MNHEY, CDR2 SMNVEV (reference sequence). The CDR3 runs 14 residues. CDR3 region: CASRRTSGNQPQHF. The DNA of the CDR3 is TGTGCCAGCAGACGAACTTCGGGCAATCAGCCCCAGCATTTT.

The chain links TRBV5-1 to TRBJ2-5; 9 bases fit TRBD1. Trimming took 3 bases from V and 5 from J; bases not matched to a gene: 14. The CDR3 is made up of 17 amino acids. The germline V gene encodes CDR1 SGHRS and CDR2 YFSETQ. CDR3 in amino acids: CASSSEGTGLSRETQYF. In DNA form, the CDR3 reads TGCGCCAGCAGCTCGGAGGGGACAGGGCTGTCTCGGGAGACCCAGTACTTC.

The V gene is TRBV10-3, the J gene TRBJ1-2, with unresolved D. From germline, CDR1 is ENHRY and CDR2 SYGVKD. Between the trimmed V and J ends, which lost 4 bases and 0 bases, there was a span of 9 bases. The CDR3 loop spans 14 amino acids. CDR3 bases: TGTGCCATCAGTGCTAGTCCCACTAACTATGGCTACACCTTC. This gives the protein CAISASPTNYGYTF.

The chain links TRBV11-2 to TRBJ1-2; TRBD1 is a possible D gene (6 bases). This CDR3 region has 15 residues. Looked up from germline, CDR1 is SGHAT and CDR2 is FQNNGV. V gave up 5 bases and J gave up 4 bases, with 17 bases separating them. The CDR3 bases are TGTGCCAGCAGCCAACTCACAGGGAAACCCTATGGCTACACCTTC. Protein sequence: CASSQLTGKPYGYTF.

The genes are TRBV7-3 and TRBJ2-2; D is unclear. CDR1 is SGHTA and CDR2 is FQGTGA in the germline V gene. The CDR3 has 12 amino acids. V lost 5 bases to trimming and J lost 4 bases, with 5 bases between them. The CDR3 nucleotides are TGTGCCAGCAGCCCTTCCACCGGGGAGCTGTTTTTT. It yields the protein CASSPSTGELFF.

The chain couples TRBV6-1 to TRBJ1-1, with D tentatively TRBD1 (5 bases). V was clipped by 0 bases and J by 6 bases, with 14 bases between them. From germline, CDR1 is MNHNS and CDR2 SASEGT. The CDR3 length is 15 residues. The CDR3 is CASSEAPGRLAEAFF. For the CDR3, the DNA is TGTGCCAGCAGTGAAGCCCCGGGACGGCTGGCTGAAGCTTTCTTT.

This chain links TRBV10-3 with TRBJ1-1; 8 bases line up with TRBD1. Germline CDR1 is ENHRY and CDR2 is SYGVKD. This CDR3 spans 17 amino acids. V lost 10 bases and J lost 6; bases outside the gene matches: 22. CDR3 amino acids: CASQTGDLSPHWSEAFF. CDR3 in DNA: TGTGCCAGCCAGACAGGGGATTTATCCCCGCATTGGTCTGAAGCTTTCTTT.